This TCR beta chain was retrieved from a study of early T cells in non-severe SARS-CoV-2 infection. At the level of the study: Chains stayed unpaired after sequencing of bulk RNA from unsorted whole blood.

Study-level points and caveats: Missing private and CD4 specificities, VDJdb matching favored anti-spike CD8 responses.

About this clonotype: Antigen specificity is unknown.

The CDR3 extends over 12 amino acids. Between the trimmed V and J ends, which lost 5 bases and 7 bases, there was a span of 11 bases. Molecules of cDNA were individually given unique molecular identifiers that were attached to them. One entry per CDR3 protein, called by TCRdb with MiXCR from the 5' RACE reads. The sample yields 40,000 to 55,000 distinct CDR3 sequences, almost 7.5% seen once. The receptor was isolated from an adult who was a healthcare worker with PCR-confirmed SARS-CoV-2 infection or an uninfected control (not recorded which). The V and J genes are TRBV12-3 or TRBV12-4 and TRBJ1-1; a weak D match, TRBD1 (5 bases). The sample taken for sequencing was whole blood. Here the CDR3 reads CASSKVGGEAFF. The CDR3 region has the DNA TGTGCCAGCAGTAAAGTGGGGGGTGAAGCTTTCTTT.